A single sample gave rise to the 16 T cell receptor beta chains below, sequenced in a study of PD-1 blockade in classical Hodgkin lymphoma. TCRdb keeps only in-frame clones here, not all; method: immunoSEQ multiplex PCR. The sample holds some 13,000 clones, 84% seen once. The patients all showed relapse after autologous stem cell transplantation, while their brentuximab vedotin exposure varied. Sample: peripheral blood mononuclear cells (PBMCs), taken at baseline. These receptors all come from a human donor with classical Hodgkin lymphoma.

Here the CDR3 DNA reads TGTGCCAGCAGCCCCCGGACTGCTGAGGGCACCATATATTTT. Amino acids: CASSPRTAEGTIYF. The chain links TRBV7-2 to TRBJ1-3; D remains ambiguous. V lost 5 bases, J lost 9 bases, and 17 bases lay in between. CDR3 length: 14 residues. Germline-derived CDR1 and CDR2 are SGHTA and FQGNSA.

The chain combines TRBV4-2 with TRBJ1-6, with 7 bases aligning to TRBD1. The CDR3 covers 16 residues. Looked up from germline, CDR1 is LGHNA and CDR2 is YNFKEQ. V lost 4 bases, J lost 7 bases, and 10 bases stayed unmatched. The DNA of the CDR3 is TGTGCCAGCAGCCCGGGGAGGGGGGACAGAAATTCACCCCTCCACTTT. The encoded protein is CASSPGRGDRNSPLHF.

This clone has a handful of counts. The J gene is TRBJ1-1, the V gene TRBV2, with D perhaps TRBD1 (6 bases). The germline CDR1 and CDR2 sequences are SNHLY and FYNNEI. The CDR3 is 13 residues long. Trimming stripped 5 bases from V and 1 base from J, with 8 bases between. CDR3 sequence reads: CASSTDRNTEAFF. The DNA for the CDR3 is TGTGCCAGCAGTACGGACAGGAACACTGAAGCTTTCTTT.

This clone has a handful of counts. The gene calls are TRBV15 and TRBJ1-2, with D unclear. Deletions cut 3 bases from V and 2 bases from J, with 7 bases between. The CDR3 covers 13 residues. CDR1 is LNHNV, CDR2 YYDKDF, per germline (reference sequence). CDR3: CATSSARNYGYTF. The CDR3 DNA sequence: TGTGCCACCAGCAGCGCCCGGAACTATGGCTACACCTTC.

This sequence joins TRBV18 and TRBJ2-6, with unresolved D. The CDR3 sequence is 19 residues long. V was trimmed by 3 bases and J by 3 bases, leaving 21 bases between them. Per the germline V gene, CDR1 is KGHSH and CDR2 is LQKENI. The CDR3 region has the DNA TGTGCCAGCTCACCCGCTGCCTCTGACAAACCTTATGGGGCCAACGTCCTGACTTTC. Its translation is CASSPAASDKPYGANVLTF.

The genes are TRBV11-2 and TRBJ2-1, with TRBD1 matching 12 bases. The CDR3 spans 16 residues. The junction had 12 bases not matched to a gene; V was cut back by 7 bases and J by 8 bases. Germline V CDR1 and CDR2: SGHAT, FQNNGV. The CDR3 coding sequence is TGTGCCAGCACCAGAACGGTGGGACAGGGGGCCTATGAGCAGTTCTTC. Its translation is CASTRTVGQGAYEQFF.

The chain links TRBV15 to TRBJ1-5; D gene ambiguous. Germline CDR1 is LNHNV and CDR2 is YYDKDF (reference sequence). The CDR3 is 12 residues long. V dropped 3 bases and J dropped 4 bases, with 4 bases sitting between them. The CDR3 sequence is CATSSVNQPQHF. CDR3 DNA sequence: TGTGCCACCAGCAGCGTGAATCAGCCCCAGCATTTT.

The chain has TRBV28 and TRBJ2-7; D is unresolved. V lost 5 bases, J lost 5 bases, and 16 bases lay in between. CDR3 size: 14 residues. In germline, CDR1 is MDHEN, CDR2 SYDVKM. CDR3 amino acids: CASSLGPRTNEQYF. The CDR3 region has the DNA TGTGCCAGCAGTCTCGGACCGAGGACGAACGAGCAGTACTTC.

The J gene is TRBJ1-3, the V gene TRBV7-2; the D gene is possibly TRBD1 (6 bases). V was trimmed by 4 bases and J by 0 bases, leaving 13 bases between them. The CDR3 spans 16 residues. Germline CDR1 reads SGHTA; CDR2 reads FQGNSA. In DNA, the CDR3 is TGTGCCAGCAGCTCGGGGGGGCAGACCTCTGGAAACACCATATATTTT. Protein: CASSSGGQTSGNTIYF. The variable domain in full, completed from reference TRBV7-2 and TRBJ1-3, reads GAGVSQSPSNKVTEKGKDVELRCDPISGHTALYWYRQSLGQGLEFLIYFQGNSAPDKSGLPSDRFSAERTGGSVSTLTIQRTQQEDSAVYLCASSSGGQTSGNTIYFGEGSWLTVV.

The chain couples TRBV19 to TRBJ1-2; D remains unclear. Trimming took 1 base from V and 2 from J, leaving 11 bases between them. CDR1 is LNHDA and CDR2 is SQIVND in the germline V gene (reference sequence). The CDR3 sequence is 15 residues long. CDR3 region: CASSIVAGANYGYTF. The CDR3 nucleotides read TGTGCCAGTAGTATAGTCGCCGGCGCGAACTATGGCTACACCTTC.

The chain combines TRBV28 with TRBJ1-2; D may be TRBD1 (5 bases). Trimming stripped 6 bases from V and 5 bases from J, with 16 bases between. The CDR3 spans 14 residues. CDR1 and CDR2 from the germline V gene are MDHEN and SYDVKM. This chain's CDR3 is CASRFHGAGYGYTF. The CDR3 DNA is TGTGCCAGCAGATTCCACGGGGCTGGGTATGGCTACACCTTC.

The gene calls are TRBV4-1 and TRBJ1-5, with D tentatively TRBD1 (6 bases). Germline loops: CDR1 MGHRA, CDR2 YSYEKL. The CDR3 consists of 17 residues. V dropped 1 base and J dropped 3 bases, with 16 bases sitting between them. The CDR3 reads CASSQARGRGINQPQHF. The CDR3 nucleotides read TGCGCCAGCAGCCAAGCGAGAGGCAGGGGAATCAATCAGCCCCAGCATTTT.

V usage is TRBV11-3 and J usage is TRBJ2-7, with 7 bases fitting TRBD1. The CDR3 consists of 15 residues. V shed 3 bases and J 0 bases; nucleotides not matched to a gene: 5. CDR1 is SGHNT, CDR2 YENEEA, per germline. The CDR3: CASSFSRGSSYEQYF. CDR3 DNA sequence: TGTGCCAGCAGCTTTAGCAGGGGGAGCTCCTACGAGCAGTACTTC.

DNA of the CDR3: TGTGCCAGCAGTTCGGGGGACATTTATGGCTACACCTTC. Its translation is CASSSGDIYGYTF. V and J are TRBV6-6 and TRBJ1-2, with a weak D call TRBD1 (6 bases). Between the trimmed V and J ends, which lost 4 bases and 5 bases, there was a span of 11 bases. Germline V gene sequence: CDR1 MNHNY, CDR2 SVGAGI (reference sequence). The CDR3 runs 13 residues.

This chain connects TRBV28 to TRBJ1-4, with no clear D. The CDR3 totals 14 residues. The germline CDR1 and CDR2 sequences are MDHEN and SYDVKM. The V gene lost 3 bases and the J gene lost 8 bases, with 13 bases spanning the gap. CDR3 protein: CASSFLGRGEKLFF. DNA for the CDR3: TGTGCCAGCAGTTTTCTGGGGAGAGGAGAAAAACTGTTTTTT.

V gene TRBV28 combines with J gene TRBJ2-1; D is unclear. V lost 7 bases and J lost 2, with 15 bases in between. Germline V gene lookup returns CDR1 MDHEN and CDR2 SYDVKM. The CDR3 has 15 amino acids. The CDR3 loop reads CASTVRAGTYNEQFF. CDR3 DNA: TGTGCCAGCACCGTTAGGGCAGGTACCTACAATGAGCAGTTCTTC.